The rows below give T cell receptor beta chains drawn from one sample of a study of T cells in Graves' hyperthyroidism and ophthalmopathy. TCRdb analysed the multiplex PCR reads with MiXCR anew, one entry per CDR3 protein. This table has fewer than 500,000 distinct CDR3 sequences, approximately 13% appearing once. The sequenced sample was blood. The receptors derive from a man aged 25 to 45 with Graves' hyperthyroidism that later progressed to Graves' ophthalmopathy. The CDR3 runs from the conserved cysteine through the conserved F or W. Size tells how often a clone was seen (once, few, many) or the class of an expanded clone, and some rows leave it out.

v_call,clone_size,j_call,cdr3_aa
TRBV4-1,-,TRBJ1-2,CASSSPGSNNYGYTF
TRBV7-9,-,TRBJ2-2,CASSATGQVDTGELFF
TRBV7-9,-,TRBJ2-2,CASSLALDPGELFF
TRBV3-1,few,TRBJ2-2,CASSQGLGTGELFF
TRBV28,few,TRBJ2-4,CASSLGGFKNIQYF
TRBV28,many,TRBJ2-1,CASSPAWGASYNEQFF
TRBV11-2,few,TRBJ2-7,CASSAGGGYLSSYEQYF
TRBV6-1,-,TRBJ2-1,CASSVGQGLSAEQFF
TRBV28,many,TRBJ2-7,CASSLGGGAEQYF
TRBV9,-,TRBJ1-3,CASSVETGSGNTIYF
TRBV7-2,-,TRBJ1-3,CASSLVDRGNTIYF
TRBV7-2,many,TRBJ2-3,CASSLGTSGVTDTQYF
TRBV12-5,-,TRBJ2-1,CASWSQGIYNEQFF
TRBV6-1,few,TRBJ2-6,CASTSGGPGANVLTF
TRBV6-1,-,TRBJ1-1,CASSEIQGFMEAFF
TRBV24-1,few,TRBJ1-2,CATSEGQGAWGGYTF
TRBV7-9,few,TRBJ2-1,CASSPAGTSSFSSYNEQFF
TRBV29-1,many,TRBJ1-2,CSVEDYRVYGYTF
TRBV12-3/TRBV12-4,many,TRBJ1-2,CASWDRGMNGYTF
TRBV6-1,many,TRBJ2-2,CASSEAGELFF
TRBV6-7,few,TRBJ2-2,CAGTQPNTGELFF
TRBV4-2,-,TRBJ2-1,CASSQDWGGSSYNEQFF
TRBV20-1,few,TRBJ1-2,CSARVYEGRKSGYTF
TRBV6-5,-,TRBJ2-1,CASSYGRYNEQFF
TRBV6-1,-,TRBJ1-1,CASRYPAFF
TRBV12-3/TRBV12-4,many,TRBJ2-5,CASSSNGGRETQYF
TRBV20-1,many,TRBJ1-5,CSAQVPTGDQPQHF
TRBV24-1,few,TRBJ2-3,CATSARDTQYF
TRBV24-1,many,TRBJ1-1,CATSDGGLGAFF
TRBV11-1,many,TRBJ2-7,CASTLGPSYEQYF
TRBV29-1,-,TRBJ2-7,CSVEPHDEQYF
TRBV27,once,TRBJ2-1,CASSLSSGGLHNEQFF
TRBV10-3,few,TRBJ1-5,CAISDKSGVDNQPQHF
TRBV5-1,many,TRBJ2-3,CASSLAAASTDTQYF
TRBV20-1,many,TRBJ1-2,CSARVYDRPYGYTF
TRBV14,-,TRBJ1-3,CASSPSWLSGNTIYF
TRBV28,many,TRBJ1-4,CASSFRGLAEKLFF
TRBV6-2/TRBV6-3,many,TRBJ2-7,CASSHSYEQYF
TRBV7-9,-,TRBJ2-4,CASSQEVEDRVILGNIQYF
TRBV6-5,-,TRBJ1-2,CASSYFEGGYYGYTF